One sample yielded the 3 T cell receptor beta chains listed below, sequenced in a study of T cell repertoires in cytomegalovirus infection (dated by TCRdb to the late 2010s). Sequencing used an Illumina HiSeq 1500. The public reads were reanalyzed by TCRdb: fastp trimming at Q25, MiXCR alignment, in-frame beta chains only. Every distinct CDR3 protein forms one entry, paired with its most common genes and DNA. The sample table shows 200,000 to 300,000 distinct CDR3 sequences, and approximately 9.1% are seen once. Approximately 15% of the sample is in the top ten clones. Sequencing used PBMCs. The receptors were sampled from a human donor in good health (CMV status not recorded). Some clones in this sample may be carry-over from other donors' samples.

This clonotype was recorded many times. The J gene is TRBJ2-5, the V gene TRBV6-1; 8 positions agree with TRBD1. V shed 6 bases, J shed 2 bases, and the junction held 5 bases outside the gene matches. CDR1 and CDR2 (germline): MNHNS, SASEGT. CDR3 length: 14 residues. Here the CDR3 reads CASRWGQVQETQYF. The CDR3, as DNA: TGTGCCAGCAGATGGGGACAGGTACAAGAGACCCAGTACTTC.

This clonotype was seen only a few times. The chain uses TRBV12-3 or TRBV12-4 and TRBJ1-5; possibly TRBD1 for D (6 bases). The V end lost 10 bases, the J end lost 5 bases, and 15 bases lay between the germline ends. CDR3 length: 13 amino acids. CDR3: CANSQGWDQPQHF. The CDR3, as DNA: TGTGCCAACTCACAGGGCTGGGATCAGCCCCAGCATTTT.

This clonotype appeared many times. The chain employs TRBV6-5 and TRBJ2-1; D might be TRBD1 (7 bases). Trimming took off 5 bases at V and 2 bases at J, with 16 bases between the two ends. This CDR3 has 16 residues. Germline V gene sequence: CDR1 MNHEY, CDR2 SVGAGI. CDR3: CASSLEGAGTYNEQFF. CDR3 sequence (DNA): TGTGCCAGCAGTCTGGAGGGGGCGGGGACCTACAATGAGCAGTTCTTC.